The rows below give T cell receptor beta chains drawn from one sample of a study of OX40 agonist ivuxolimab in advanced cancers. TCRdb's copy holds only in-frame clones and misses some; the assay was immunoSEQ multiplex PCR. Of more than 75,000 clones in the sample, about 88% were seen once. The sequences come from CD4+ or CD8+ T cells sorted from blood, collected in a trial of the OX40 agonist ivuxolimab. The origin of the receptors is an adult with an advanced solid tumor such as melanoma, head and neck, liver or kidney cancer. Both conserved end residues are part of each CDR3. Fields, in order: D gene, clone size, J gene, V gene, CDR3 protein, CDR3 DNA. The D gene is left open where the match is weak. Only some rows state a clone size, as once, few, many or a class for expanded clones.

TRBD2,-,TRBJ2-7,TRBV5-1,CASSSGLVTAEQYF,TGCGCCAGCAGCTCGGGACTAGTAACCGCCGAGCAGTACTTC
-,-,TRBJ1-2,TRBV4-1,CASSQDRQGVNGYTF,TGCGCCAGCAGCCAAGATCGGCAGGGTGTAAATGGCTACACCTTC
TRBD1,-,TRBJ1-3,TRBV18,CASSPQGGRNTIYF,TGTGCCAGCTCACCACAAGGGGGCCGCAACACCATATATTTT
-,once,TRBJ1-2,TRBV28,CASSSADTMGGYGYTF,TGTGCCAGCAGTTCCGCGGACACAATGGGTGGCTATGGCTACACCTTC
-,-,TRBJ2-2,TRBV11-3,CASSLSPAGELFF,TGTGCCAGCAGCTTGTCTCCCGCCGGGGAGCTGTTTTTT
-,-,TRBJ1-5,TRBV12-5,CASGLWQPQHF,TGTGCTAGTGGTTTGTGGCAGCCCCAGCATTTT
-,-,TRBJ1-6,TRBV6-5,CASSAGVSPLHF,TGTGCCAGCAGTGCAGGGGTCTCACCCCTCCACTTT
TRBD2,-,TRBJ2-1,TRBV7-2,CASSHSGRRDEQFF,TGTGCCAGCAGCCATAGCGGGAGAAGGGATGAGCAGTTCTTC
-,-,TRBJ2-7,TRBV28,CASGSESSYEQYF,TGTGCCAGCGGCTCTGAGAGCTCCTACGAGCAGTACTTC
TRBD2,-,TRBJ2-3,TRBV7-2,CASSSPGLAGITDTQYF,TGTGCCAGCAGCTCCCCCGGACTAGCGGGAATCACAGATACGCAGTATTTT
-,-,TRBJ2-7,TRBV10-3,CAISELWSYEQYF,TGTGCCATCAGTGAGTTGTGGTCTTACGAGCAGTACTTC
TRBD1,few,TRBJ2-7,TRBV29-1,CSVESGGYEQYF,TGCAGCGTTGAATCAGGGGGCTACGAGCAGTACTTC
TRBD1,-,TRBJ1-2,TRBV4-1,CASSQDPDRATSITF,TGCGCCAGCAGCCAAGATCCGGACAGGGCTACATCGATCACCTTC
-,-,TRBJ1-2,TRBV7-9,CASSLSVQSYGYTF,TGTGCCAGCAGCTTAAGTGTGCAGTCCTATGGCTACACCTTC
-,-,TRBJ2-1,TRBV4-1,CASSQAGSYNEQFF,TGCGCCAGCAGCCAAGCGGGTTCCTACAATGAGCAGTTCTTC
-,-,TRBJ2-1,TRBV25-1,CASSGRTPYNEQFF,TGTGCCAGCAGTGGAAGAACCCCCTACAATGAGCAGTTCTTC
TRBD1,-,TRBJ2-3,TRBV19,CASSKALSGQGIGDTQYF,TGTGCCAGTAGTAAAGCACTCTCGGGACAGGGAATCGGAGATACGCAGTATTTT
TRBD1,once,TRBJ1-3,TRBV4-2,CASSRLTGTGVGNTIYF,TGTGCCAGCAGCCGGTTAACCGGGACAGGGGTCGGAAACACCATATATTTT
TRBD1,-,TRBJ1-2,TRBV28,CASSRGQGTGGYTF,TGTGCCAGCAGCCGGGGACAGGGAACAGGAGGCTACACCTTC
-,-,TRBJ1-5,TRBV6-1,CASSVQRNQPQHF,TGTGCCAGCAGTGTTCAGCGCAATCAGCCCCAGCATTTT
TRBD2,-,TRBJ2-1,TRBV29-1,CSVVGGTVNEQFF,TGCAGCGTTGTGGGGGGGACTGTCAATGAGCAGTTCTTC
TRBD1,-,TRBJ1-2,TRBV18,CASSNPTGDGYTF,TGTGCCAGCTCAAACCCGACAGGGGATGGCTACACCTTC
-,-,TRBJ1-1,TRBV6-1,CASIGGQKNTEAFF,TGTGCCAGCATCGGAGGACAGAAGAACACTGAAGCTTTCTTT
TRBD1,-,TRBJ2-3,TRBV29-1,CSASDRRFTDTQYF,TGCAGCGCCTCGGACAGGAGATTCACAGATACGCAGTATTTT
-,-,TRBJ2-3,TRBV5-1,CASSLKGGNTDTQYF,TGCGCCAGCAGCTTGAAGGGGGGTAACACAGATACGCAGTATTTT
-,-,TRBJ2-2,TRBV7-2,CASSLARGGTGELFF,TGTGCCAGCAGCTTAGCCCGTGGGGGTACCGGGGAGCTGTTTTTT
-,-,TRBJ2-1,TRBV19,CASSIAPDQKIRNEQFF,TGTGCCAGTAGTATAGCCCCCGACCAAAAAATCAGGAATGAGCAGTTCTTC
-,-,TRBJ2-6,TRBV5-1,CASSLVGVVNTNVLTF,TGTGCCAGCAGCTTGGTTGGGGTAGTAAATACCAACGTCCTGACTTTC
-,-,TRBJ2-7,TRBV6-6,CASRRVTGVAEQYF,TGTGCCAGCAGACGTGTCACGGGAGTGGCCGAGCAGTACTTC
-,-,TRBJ2-7,TRBV13,CASRLKGVRYEQYF,TGTGCCAGCAGATTGAAAGGGGTGAGATACGAGCAGTACTTC
-,few,TRBJ2-7,TRBV5-4,CASSYPLSYEQYF,TGTGCCAGCAGCTATCCCCTGTCCTACGAGCAGTACTTC
TRBD1,-,TRBJ1-5,TRBV5-1,CASSLDGTDNQPQHF,TGCGCCAGCAGCTTGGACGGGACAGACAATCAGCCCCAGCATTTT
-,-,TRBJ2-5,TRBV10-3,CAVGKGEQETQYF,TGTGCCGTGGGGAAGGGTGAACAAGAGACCCAGTACTTC
-,-,TRBJ1-6,TRBV4-2,CASRGEIGYSPLHF,TGTGCCAGCAGGGGGGAGATTGGATATTCACCCCTCCACTTT
TRBD1,-,TRBJ2-5,TRBV18,CASSPTGTGARETQYF,TGTGCCAGCTCACCAACAGGGACAGGAGCTCGAGAGACCCAGTACTTC
-,-,TRBJ2-2,TRBV7-2,CASSSRFTGSGELFF,TGTGCCAGCAGCTCCCGGTTTACCGGGTCCGGGGAGCTGTTTTTT
-,-,TRBJ2-2,TRBV4-3,CASSQNPGTNTGELFF,TGCGCCAGCAGCCAAAACCCAGGGACGAACACCGGGGAGCTGTTTTTT
-,-,TRBJ2-7,TRBV19,CASSLQGVEQYF,TGTGCCAGTAGTCTTCAGGGTGTCGAGCAGTACTTC
TRBD2,-,TRBJ2-3,TRBV6-5,CASSLGLATDTQYF,TGTGCCAGCAGTTTGGGACTAGCCACAGATACGCAGTATTTT
TRBD1,-,TRBJ2-5,TRBV27,CASRHDRGLQETQYF,TGTGCCAGCAGACACGACAGGGGGCTTCAAGAGACCCAGTACTTC
TRBD1,-,TRBJ2-2,TRBV6-1,CASRDRGLVGGELFF,TGTGCCAGCCGCGACAGGGGGCTCGTGGGCGGGGAGCTGTTTTTT
-,-,TRBJ1-2,TRBV7-3,CASSLTVSGDGYTF,TGTGCCAGCAGCTTAACGGTCTCAGGGGATGGCTACACCTTC
-,once,TRBJ2-7,TRBV27,CASSIRAFGGFYEQYF,TGTGCCAGCAGTATACGGGCCTTCGGTGGCTTCTACGAGCAGTACTTC
-,once,TRBJ1-5,TRBV6-6,CASSYSGGNQPQHF,TGTGCCAGCAGTTACTCAGGGGGCAATCAGCCCCAGCATTTT
-,-,TRBJ2-4,TRBV2,CASSAGLAKNIQYF,TGTGCCAGCAGTGCTGGACTAGCCAAAAACATTCAGTACTTC
-,-,TRBJ2-1,TRBV10-3,CAISGGVEQFF,TGTGCCATCAGTGGGGGGGTTGAGCAGTTCTTC
TRBD2,few,TRBJ2-3,TRBV18,CASSEYSGTSTDTQYF,TGTGCCAGCTCAGAATATAGCGGGACTAGCACAGATACGCAGTATTTT
-,few,TRBJ2-1,TRBV7-8,CASSLGGAPYTRQFF,TGTGCCAGCAGCTTAGGGGGGGCTCCATACACACGGCAGTTCTTC
-,-,TRBJ2-1,TRBV21-1,CASSKLGGVYNEQFF,TGTGCCAGCAGCAAATTGGGAGGAGTTTACAATGAGCAGTTCTTC
-,-,TRBJ1-4,TRBV5-1,CASSQTGTESEKLFF,TGCGCCAGCAGCCAAACGGGGACGGAGAGTGAAAAACTGTTTTTT
-,-,TRBJ1-4,TRBV18,CASSPGTGEKLFF,TGTGCCAGCTCACCAGGAACAGGGGAAAAACTGTTTTTT
-,-,TRBJ2-4,TRBV2,CASSEPQGRGGQNIQYF,TGTGCCAGCAGTGAACCCCAGGGGCGGGGAGGGCAAAACATTCAGTACTTC
TRBD2,-,TRBJ2-1,TRBV9,CASSVDRTSGYNEQFF,TGTGCCAGCAGCGTAGATAGGACTAGCGGTTACAATGAGCAGTTCTTC
-,-,TRBJ2-7,TRBV7-3,CASSSTGVREQYF,TGTGCCAGCAGCTCGACGGGAGTGAGAGAGCAGTACTTC